The sequence of this TCR beta chain was determined in a study of T-cell memory formation after mild COVID-19. Study context: The two donors had largely donor-specific TCR clusters. Points from the study as a whole: While clones contracting from day 15 to 85 were balanced between CD4 and CD8, later expanders leaned CD4+. Among contracting clones, CD4+ were mainly CM/EM and CD8+ enriched in EMRA. The finding that pre-infection memory included some responding clones suggested that cross-reactive memory joined.

In germline, CDR1 is MNHEY, CDR2 SVGEGT. CDR3 length: 11 amino acids. V was cut by 7 bases and J by 2 bases, with 5 bases left in between. In TCRdb, the 5' RACE reads were re-called with MiXCR into one record per CDR3 protein. The sample records about 340,000 distinct CDR3 sequences, 15% being singletons. Only one count was recorded for this clonotype. Its antigen is unknown. This sequence may be a read error, since a much larger clone differs from it by one base. The V and J genes are TRBV6-2 or TRBV6-3 and TRBJ1-1; D uncertain. The source of this sequence is a man aged 18 to 30 who had mild COVID-19 (a few samples of this study predate the infection). Cell type and time point are not known. Input material: PBMCs or a T cell subset sorted from them (not recorded which). CDR3 sequence (DNA): TGTGCCAGCACCTCTAACACTGAAGCTTTCTTT. Amino acid sequence: CASTSNTEAFF.